This is a list of T cell receptor beta chains from one sample in a study of CD8 T cells in ankylosing spondylitis. MiXCR, run by TCRdb on the 5' RACE reads, gives a single entry per CDR3 protein. The repertoire holds approximately 220,000 distinct CDR3 sequences, roughly 25% seen once, with under 8% in the top ten. The sequencing input was blood, either unsorted or a sorted T cell fraction (not recorded which). Receptor source: a male donor with ankylosing spondylitis or in good health (not recorded which). CDR3s include the opening cysteine and the closing phenylalanine or tryptophan. A D gene is named only where the DNA matches it firmly. Clone size is stated in some rows and not others, as once, few, many or a class when expanded.

>TRBJ2-4|.|TRBV12-3/TRBV12-4|many
TGTGCCAGCAGTTTGGCAGCCAAAAACATTCAGTACTTC
CASSLAAKNIQYF
>TRBJ1-2|.|TRBV20-1|.
TGCAGTGCTAGGAATCAGGCAAACTATGGCTACACCTTC
CSARNQANYGYTF
>TRBJ2-3|.|TRBV6-4|.
TGTGCCAGCAGTGACGGTCTGGGCACAGATACGCAGTATTTT
CASSDGLGTDTQYF
>TRBJ2-3|TRBD2|TRBV27|few
TGTGCCAGCAGCGGCACTAGCGGGAGGCGGGGCACAGATACGCAGTATTTT
CASSGTSGRRGTDTQYF
>TRBJ2-3|.|TRBV6-1|.
TGTGCCAGCAGTAAACGGGGGTCGGATACGCAGTATTTT
CASSKRGSDTQYF
>TRBJ2-3|TRBD2|TRBV4-1|many
TGCGCCAGCAGCCAGTCACTAGCGGGGACAACAGATACGCAGTATTTT
CASSQSLAGTTDTQYF
>TRBJ2-3|.|TRBV10-3|.
TGTGCCATCAGTGAGTCAACGGGATTCACAGATACGCAGTATTTT
CAISESTGFTDTQYF
>TRBJ2-1|.|TRBV9|.
TGTGCCAGCAGCGTAGGGATCGGAAGCTCCTACAATGAGCAGTTCTTC
CASSVGIGSSYNEQFF
>TRBJ2-1|.|TRBV18|.
TGTGCCAGCTCACCAAGCGGAGACCACAATGAGCAGTTCTTC
CASSPSGDHNEQFF
>TRBJ1-1|TRBD1|TRBV30|.
TGTGCCTGGAGCCGACAGGGTCCCACTGAAGCTTTCTTT
CAWSRQGPTEAFF
>TRBJ2-7|.|TRBV27|.
TGTGCCAGCAGTTTCGGGGGAGCCCACTCCTACGAGCAGTACTTC
CASSFGGAHSYEQYF
>TRBJ2-7|.|TRBV20-1|.
TGCAGTGCTATAGACAATCTTGCTACTAGTTGTTTCTACGAGCAGTACTTC
CSAIDNLATSCFYEQYF
>TRBJ1-1|.|TRBV29-1|.
TGCAGCGTCCAGGGCTACACTGAAGCTTTCTTT
CSVQGYTEAFF
>TRBJ2-2|.|TRBV29-1|few
TGCAGCGTTGCTGGGAAAGTAGGCGGGGAGCTGTTTTTT
CSVAGKVGGELFF